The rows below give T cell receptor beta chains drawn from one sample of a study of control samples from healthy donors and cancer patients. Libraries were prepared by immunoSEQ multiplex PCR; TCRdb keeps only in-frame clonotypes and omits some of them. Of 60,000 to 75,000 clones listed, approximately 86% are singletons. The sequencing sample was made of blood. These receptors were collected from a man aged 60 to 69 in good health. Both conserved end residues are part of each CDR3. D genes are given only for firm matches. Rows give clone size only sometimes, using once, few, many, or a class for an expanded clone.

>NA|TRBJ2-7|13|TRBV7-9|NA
CASSSNVLYEQYF
TGTGCCAGCAGCTCGAACGTCCTCTACGAGCAGTACTTC
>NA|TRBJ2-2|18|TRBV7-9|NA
CASSSQGGTSHPTGELFF
TGTGCCAGCAGCTCCCAGGGTGGGACTTCCCACCCAACCGGGGAGCTGTTTTTT
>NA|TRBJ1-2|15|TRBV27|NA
CASSKEGEGLSYYTF
TGTGCCAGCAGTAAAGAGGGGGAGGGTTTGAGTTACTACACCTTC
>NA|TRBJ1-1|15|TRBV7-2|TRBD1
CASSRDRGPNTEAFF
TGTGCCAGCAGCCGGGACAGGGGGCCGAACACTGAAGCTTTCTTT
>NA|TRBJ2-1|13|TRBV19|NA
CASADTSYNEQFF
TGTGCCAGTGCAGATACTTCCTACAATGAGCAGTTCTTC
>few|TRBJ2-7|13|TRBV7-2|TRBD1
CASLRDRGYEQYF
TGTGCCAGCCTCCGGGACAGGGGTTACGAGCAGTACTTC
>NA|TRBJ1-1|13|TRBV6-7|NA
CASSYPPFTEAFF
TGTGCCAGCAGTTACCCCCCATTTACTGAAGCTTTCTTT
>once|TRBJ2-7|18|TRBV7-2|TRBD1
CASSLGKIQGRPRSEQYF
TGTGCCAGCAGCTTAGGAAAAATACAGGGGCGCCCCCGCTCCGAGCAGTACTTC
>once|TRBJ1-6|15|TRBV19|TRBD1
CASRVAGQDNSPLHF
TGTGCCAGTAGGGTCGCGGGACAGGATAATTCACCCCTCCACTTT
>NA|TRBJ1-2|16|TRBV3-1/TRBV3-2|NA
CASSQETVSRGYGYTF
TGTGCCAGCAGCCAAGAGACCGTCTCGCGGGGCTATGGCTACACCTTC
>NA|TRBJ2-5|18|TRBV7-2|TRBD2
CASSPRAASGRGEETQYF
TGTGCCAGCAGCCCAAGAGCCGCTAGCGGGAGGGGGGAAGAGACCCAGTACTTC
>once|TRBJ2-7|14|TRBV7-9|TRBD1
CASSSTGGVYEQYF
TGTGCCAGCAGCTCTACAGGGGGCGTCTACGAGCAGTACTTC
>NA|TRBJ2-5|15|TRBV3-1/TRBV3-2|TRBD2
CASSGSGRGRETQYF
TGTGCCAGCAGCGGGAGCGGGAGAGGGCGGGAGACCCAGTACTTC
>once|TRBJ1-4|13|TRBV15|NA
CATSRDGNEKLFF
TGTGCCACCAGCAGAGATGGGAATGAAAAACTGTTTTTT
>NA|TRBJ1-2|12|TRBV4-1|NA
CASTGGGYGYTF
TGCGCCTCAACGGGGGGGGGCTATGGCTACACCTTC
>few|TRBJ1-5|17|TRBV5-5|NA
CASSLRTPIYSNQPQHF
TGTGCCAGCAGCTTGAGGACCCCTATCTATAGCAATCAGCCCCAGCATTTT
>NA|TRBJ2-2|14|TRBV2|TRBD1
CASRAGTAGGELFF
TGTGCCAGCAGGGCCGGGACAGCCGGCGGGGAGCTGTTTTTT
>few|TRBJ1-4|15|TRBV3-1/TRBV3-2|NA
CASSTGRTTNEKLFF
TGTGCCAGCAGCACAGGGAGGACAACTAATGAAAAACTGTTTTTT
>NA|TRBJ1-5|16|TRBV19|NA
CASKSKGWASNQPQHF
TGTGCCAGCAAGTCGAAAGGGTGGGCCAGCAATCAGCCCCAGCATTTT
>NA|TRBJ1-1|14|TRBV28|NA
CASSFRGAITEAFF
TGTGCCAGCAGTTTCAGGGGCGCAATCACTGAAGCTTTCTTT
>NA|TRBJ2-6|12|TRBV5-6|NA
CASSPDRGLLTF
TGTGCCAGCAGCCCTGACCGCGGCCTCCTGACTTTC
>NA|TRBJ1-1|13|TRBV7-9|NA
CASSPTHNTEAFF
TGTGCCAGCAGTCCCACACATAACACTGAAGCTTTCTTT
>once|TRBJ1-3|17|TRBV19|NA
CASTLTHRQLSGNTIYF
TGTGCCAGTACCCTCACCCACAGGCAGCTCTCTGGAAACACCATATATTTT
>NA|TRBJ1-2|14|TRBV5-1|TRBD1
CASRRTGAVHGYTF
TGCGCCAGCAGGAGGACAGGGGCTGTTCATGGCTACACCTTC
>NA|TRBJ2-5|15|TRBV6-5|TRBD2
CASSFLAGDQETQYF
TGTGCCAGCAGTTTCCTAGCGGGGGACCAAGAGACCCAGTACTTC
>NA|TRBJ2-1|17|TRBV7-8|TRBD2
CASSLGLAGDTYNEQFF
TGTGCCAGCAGCTTAGGCCTAGCGGGAGATACCTACAATGAGCAGTTCTTC
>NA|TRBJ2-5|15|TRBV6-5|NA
CASSYSRDRSRTQYF
TGTGCCAGCAGTTACTCAAGAGACAGGTCCAGGACCCAGTACTTC
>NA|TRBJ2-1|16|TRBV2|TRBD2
CASSGPSGRLSNEQFF
TGTGCCAGCAGTGGTCCTAGCGGGAGACTCAGCAATGAGCAGTTCTTC
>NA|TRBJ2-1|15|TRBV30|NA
CAWSVGSISYNEQFF
TGTGCCTGGAGTGTCGGGAGTATCTCCTACAATGAGCAGTTCTTC
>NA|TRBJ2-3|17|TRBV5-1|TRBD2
CASSPGTSGRNTDTQYF
TGCGCCAGCAGCCCAGGGACTAGCGGGAGGAACACAGATACGCAGTATTTT